Below, 10 T cell receptor beta chains from the same sample are listed, as sequenced in a study of blood T cell repertoires in COVID-19. Assay used: immunoSEQ multiplex PCR; TCRdb lists only in-frame clones, some missing. In the table there are about 240,000 clones, about 79% of which are singletons. Sample: peripheral blood. The receptors stem from an elderly woman with acute or convalescent COVID-19.

This clone occurred a few times. This sequence joins TRBV30 and TRBJ1-1; the D gene is possibly TRBD1 (5 bases). Per the germline V gene, CDR1 is GTSNPN and CDR2 is SVGIG (reference sequence). V was cut by 3 bases and J by 3 bases, with 11 bases left in between. This CDR3 is built from 13 residues. CDR3 in DNA: TGTGCCTGGAGCCGTGGGGGGGACACTGAAGCTTTCTTT. This gives the protein CAWSRGGDTEAFF.

CDR3: CASSLTPGGTDYTF. CDR3 DNA sequence: TGTGCCAGCAGCTTAACCCCAGGGGGGACGGACTACACCTTC. The chain carries TRBV11-2 and TRBJ1-2, with TRBD1 identical over 7 bases. Unmatched junction bases numbered 10, after V lost 2 bases and J lost 10 bases. Per germline, CDR1 SGHAT and CDR2 FQNNGV. The CDR3 is made up of 14 amino acids.

The genes are TRBV25-1 and TRBJ1-5, with D unclear. V was clipped by 4 bases and J by 0 bases, with 10 bases between them. CDR1 is MGHDK and CDR2 is SYGVNS in the germline V gene. The CDR3 totals 15 residues. The CDR3 sequence is CASSADWDSNQPQHF. The CDR3, as DNA: TGTGCCAGCAGTGCGGACTGGGATAGCAATCAGCCCCAGCATTTT.

The chain is built from TRBV19 and TRBJ2-4; 8 nucleotides align to TRBD1. Germline assignment: CDR1 LNHDA and CDR2 SQIVND (reference sequence). The CDR3 spans 18 residues. V gave up 3 bases and J gave up 0 bases; unmatched junction bases: 10. In nucleotides, the CDR3 is TGTGCCAGTAGTATGGACGGACAGGGCGAAGTAGCCAAAAACATTCAGTACTTC. Amino acids: CASSMDGQGEVAKNIQYF.

V gene TRBV2 combines with J gene TRBJ2-5, with D maybe TRBD2 (5 bases). The CDR3 consists of 12 residues. Per germline, CDR1 SNHLY and CDR2 FYNNEI. The ends were cut back, 7 bases at V and 4 bases at J, with 10 bases in the middle. CDR3 DNA sequence: TGTGCCAGCACTCTAGCAGGAGAGACCCAGTACTTC. Translation gives CASTLAGETQYF.

The chain has TRBV24-1 and TRBJ2-2; perhaps TRBD2 as D (6 bases). Deletions cut 3 bases from V and 0 bases from J, with 10 bases between. Looked up from germline, CDR1 is KGHDR and CDR2 is SFDVKD. The CDR3 sequence is 16 residues long. CDR3 amino acids: CATSDIAAPNTGELFF. The CDR3 DNA is TGTGCCACCAGTGATATAGCGGCCCCGAACACCGGGGAGCTGTTTTTT.

A remark on this clone: At the DNA level, this CDR3 is encoded by other sequences in the same sample as well. This sequence joins TRBV7-9 and TRBJ2-1, with 9 bases lining up with TRBD2. This CDR3 has 15 amino acids. The junction had 1 base not matched to a gene; V was cut back by 2 bases and J by 2 bases. In germline, CDR1 is SEHNR, CDR2 FQNEAQ (reference sequence). CDR3 nucleotide sequence: TGTGCCAGCAGCTTACGCGGGGGGGCCTACAATGAGCAGTTCTTC. It translates to CASSLRGGAYNEQFF.

V gene TRBV18 combines with J gene TRBJ2-7; 7 bases map to TRBD1. The V gene's germline CDR1 is KGHSH and CDR2 LQKENI. J was trimmed by 10 bases and V by 4 bases; bases with no gene match: 13. The CDR3 has 14 residues. For the CDR3, the DNA is TGTGCCAGCTCACTCCGGGACAGCCAACTAGTTCAGTACTTC. It specifies CASSLRDSQLVQYF.

This chain joins TRBV11-1 and TRBJ2-1; a possible D gene is TRBD1 (5 bases). Trimming took 3 bases from V and 8 from J, leaving 17 bases between them. CDR1 SGHAT and CDR2 FQDESV come from the germline V gene (reference sequence). This CDR3 has 15 amino acids. The chain's CDR3 is CASSLARQPHYEQFF. The CDR3 nucleotides read TGTGCCAGCAGCTTGGCCCGACAGCCTCATTATGAGCAGTTCTTC.

The rearrangement links TRBV2 to TRBJ2-1; TRBD2 matches 10 bases. The CDR3 has 15 amino acids. V shed 4 bases, J shed 10 bases, and the junction held 10 bases outside the gene matches. The germline V gene encodes CDR1 SNHLY and CDR2 FYNNEI. CDR3 coding DNA: TGTGCCAGCAGTGGACCCCCAGCGGGGGGGCGGGAGCAGTTCTTC. Translated: CASSGPPAGGREQFF.